This T cell receptor (beta chain) was sequenced for a study of blood T cell repertoires in COVID-19. Study summary: Two negative PCRs, clearance, or symptom resolution were required of recovered Cohort 3 donors. The study drew acute and convalescent COVID-19 samples from the United States, Italy and Spain. From T cells, B-cell-depleted T cells, or PBMCs came the material, which was cDNA or gDNA.

This clone was detected once. This CDR3 comprises 15 residues. Deletions cut 0 bases from V and 5 bases from J, with 14 bases between. The germline gives CDR1 KGHSH, CDR2 LQKENI. As handled by the study authors: Amplified reference gene primers provided the basis for estimating nucleated cell counts. Only in-frame clones appear in the TCRdb table, and some are missing; sequencing was by immunoSEQ multiplex PCR. V and J calls plus clone size are reproduced from that table; the DNA served to infer D and trimming. Of hundreds of thousands of clones in the sample, more than 75% were seen once. Sequenced material: PBMCs or T cells enriched from blood (not recorded which). The receptor's source is a woman between 55 and 75 years old in a cohort exposed to, infected with or recovered from COVID-19 (not recorded which). The chain carries TRBV18 and TRBJ2-7, with D maybe TRBD1 (6 bases). The CDR3 loop is CASSPPAQGKNEQYF. The CDR3 region has the DNA TGTGCCAGCTCACCACCGGCGCAGGGGAAGAACGAGCAGTACTTC.